This is a list of T cell receptor beta chains from one sample in a study of CD8 T cells in ankylosing spondylitis. Each CDR3 protein is one row after TCRdb ran MiXCR on the 5' RACE reads. The sample has about 840,000 distinct CDR3 sequences; 10% to 15% are singletons. The material sequenced was blood, either unsorted or a sorted T cell fraction (not recorded which). These receptors were obtained from a male donor with ankylosing spondylitis. Each CDR3 is given with its conserved first and last residue. Fields, in order: J gene, D gene, clone size, V gene, CDR3 protein, CDR3 DNA. D genes are given only for firm matches. Clone size is stated in some rows and not others, as once, few, many or a class when expanded.

j_call: TRBJ2-7
d_call: .
clone_size: .
v_call: TRBV28
cdr3_aa: CASSSTWDRSSYEQYF
cdr3_nt: TGTGCCAGCAGTTCCACCTGGGACCGTAGCTCCTACGAGCAGTACTTC

j_call: TRBJ2-1
d_call: TRBD2
clone_size: few
v_call: TRBV4-1
cdr3_aa: CASSQGLAGKGEQFF
cdr3_nt: TGCGCCAGCAGCCAAGGACTAGCGGGAAAGGGAGAGCAGTTCTTC

j_call: TRBJ1-6
d_call: TRBD1
clone_size: few
v_call: TRBV28
cdr3_aa: CASSLSGQGYNSPLHF
cdr3_nt: TGTGCCAGCAGTTTATCGGGACAGGGGTATAATTCACCCCTCCACTTT

j_call: TRBJ2-7
d_call: .
clone_size: few
v_call: TRBV9
cdr3_aa: CASSVDSTDYEQYF
cdr3_nt: TGTGCCAGCAGCGTAGATTCAACAGACTACGAGCAGTACTTC

j_call: TRBJ2-4
d_call: TRBD2
clone_size: few
v_call: TRBV20-1
cdr3_aa: CSAGNLAALAKNIQYF
cdr3_nt: TGCAGTGCTGGAAATCTAGCGGCCTTAGCCAAAAACATTCAGTACTTC

j_call: TRBJ2-3
d_call: TRBD2
clone_size: .
v_call: TRBV6-2/TRBV6-3
cdr3_aa: CASSYSSGNTDTQYF
cdr3_nt: TGTGCCAGCAGTTACTCCAGCGGGAACACAGATACGCAGTATTTT

j_call: TRBJ2-2
d_call: .
clone_size: .
v_call: TRBV19
cdr3_aa: CASNSGGDTGELFF
cdr3_nt: TGTGCCAGCAATTCTGGGGGTGACACCGGGGAGCTGTTTTTT

j_call: TRBJ2-1
d_call: TRBD1
clone_size: .
v_call: TRBV4-3
cdr3_aa: CASSQKVGAGGIVVQFF
cdr3_nt: TGCGCCAGCAGCCAGAAAGTTGGGGCAGGGGGAATAGTTGTGCAGTTCTTC

j_call: TRBJ2-7
d_call: .
clone_size: many
v_call: TRBV15
cdr3_aa: CATSRYRQAEQYF
cdr3_nt: TGTGCCACCAGCAGATACAGACAGGCGGAGCAGTACTTC

j_call: TRBJ1-2
d_call: .
clone_size: .
v_call: TRBV7-2
cdr3_aa: CASSFTTVSYGYTF
cdr3_nt: TGTGCCAGCAGCTTCACGACGGTTTCCTATGGCTACACCTTC

j_call: TRBJ2-1
d_call: .
clone_size: .
v_call: TRBV6-2/TRBV6-3
cdr3_aa: CASSRGTPVGGQFF
cdr3_nt: TGTGCCAGCAGTCGAGGAACCCCAGTAGGGGGGCAGTTCTTC

j_call: TRBJ1-1
d_call: .
clone_size: few
v_call: TRBV6-1
cdr3_aa: CASSLRDTYTEAFF
cdr3_nt: TGTGCCAGCAGTCTGCGGGACACCTACACTGAAGCTTTCTTT

j_call: TRBJ1-1
d_call: .
clone_size: many
v_call: TRBV7-2
cdr3_aa: CASSEYTEAFF
cdr3_nt: TGTGCCAGCAGCGAATACACTGAAGCTTTCTTT

j_call: TRBJ1-5
d_call: .
clone_size: many
v_call: TRBV12-3/TRBV12-4
cdr3_aa: CASSSRSYQPQHF
cdr3_nt: TGTGCCAGCAGTTCCCGGTCCTATCAGCCCCAGCATTTT

j_call: TRBJ2-1
d_call: .
clone_size: .
v_call: TRBV20-1
cdr3_aa: CSVSAWSKEHNEQFF
cdr3_nt: TGCAGTGTTTCCGCGTGGAGTAAGGAGCACAATGAGCAGTTCTTC

j_call: TRBJ2-7
d_call: .
clone_size: .
v_call: TRBV20-1
cdr3_aa: CSALVYEQYF
cdr3_nt: TGCAGTGCCCTGGTCTACGAGCAGTACTTC

j_call: TRBJ2-1
d_call: TRBD2
clone_size: many
v_call: TRBV9
cdr3_aa: CASSVEPSGRIEQFF
cdr3_nt: TGTGCCAGCAGCGTAGAGCCTAGCGGGAGGATTGAGCAGTTCTTC

j_call: TRBJ1-5
d_call: TRBD1
clone_size: few
v_call: TRBV15
cdr3_aa: CATSRVRDRGNQPQHF
cdr3_nt: TGTGCCACCAGCAGAGTGAGGGACAGGGGAAATCAGCCCCAGCATTTT

j_call: TRBJ2-7
d_call: TRBD2
clone_size: few
v_call: TRBV7-2
cdr3_aa: CASSAGASGASYEQYF
cdr3_nt: TGTGCCAGCAGCGCGGGGGCTAGCGGGGCCTCCTACGAGCAGTACTTC

j_call: TRBJ2-7
d_call: .
clone_size: .
v_call: TRBV11-1
cdr3_aa: CASSTNRDEQYF
cdr3_nt: TGTGCCAGCAGCACTAACAGGGACGAGCAGTACTTC

j_call: TRBJ2-7
d_call: TRBD2
clone_size: .
v_call: TRBV11-2
cdr3_aa: CASSRRRTSGSMGEQYF
cdr3_nt: TGTGCCAGCAGCCGTCGCCGGACTAGCGGGAGTATGGGCGAGCAGTACTTC

j_call: TRBJ2-3
d_call: TRBD2
clone_size: many
v_call: TRBV5-1
cdr3_aa: CASSLGTSGGITDTQYF
cdr3_nt: TGCGCCAGCAGCTTAGGGACTAGCGGGGGGATCACAGATACGCAGTATTTT

j_call: TRBJ2-3
d_call: TRBD2
clone_size: .
v_call: TRBV4-1
cdr3_aa: CASSQEFGRADTQSF
cdr3_nt: TGCGCCAGCAGCCAAGAGTTCGGGAGGGCAGATACGCAGTCTTTT

j_call: TRBJ2-7
d_call: TRBD1
clone_size: many
v_call: TRBV5-1
cdr3_aa: CASRKGTGGAYEQYF
cdr3_nt: TGCGCCAGCAGAAAAGGGACAGGTGGAGCCTACGAGCAGTACTTC

j_call: TRBJ2-7
d_call: TRBD1
clone_size: .
v_call: TRBV24-1
cdr3_aa: CATRGQSYEQYF
cdr3_nt: TGTGCCACCCGGGGACAGTCCTACGAGCAGTACTTC

j_call: TRBJ2-2
d_call: TRBD1
clone_size: few
v_call: TRBV5-6
cdr3_aa: CASSSLTGVDGELFF
cdr3_nt: TGTGCCAGCAGCTCCCTGACAGGGGTTGACGGGGAGCTGTTTTTT

j_call: TRBJ2-1
d_call: .
clone_size: .
v_call: TRBV10-2
cdr3_aa: CATTGYNEQFF
cdr3_nt: TGCGCCACCACAGGGTACAATGAGCAGTTCTTC

j_call: TRBJ2-7
d_call: .
clone_size: .
v_call: TRBV9
cdr3_aa: CASSVDSAGEQYF
cdr3_nt: TGTGCCAGCAGCGTAGACTCTGCGGGAGAGCAGTACTTC

j_call: TRBJ2-3
d_call: TRBD2
clone_size: few
v_call: TRBV11-2
cdr3_aa: CASLPGLAVTDTQYF
cdr3_nt: TGTGCCAGCCTACCGGGACTAGCTGTCACAGATACGCAGTATTTT

j_call: TRBJ2-2
d_call: .
clone_size: few
v_call: TRBV7-9
cdr3_aa: CASSSILGAQNTGELFF
cdr3_nt: TGTGCCAGCAGCTCTATCCTAGGGGCCCAAAACACCGGGGAGCTGTTTTTT

j_call: TRBJ2-5
d_call: .
clone_size: .
v_call: TRBV29-1
cdr3_aa: CSVLEWGVEETQYF
cdr3_nt: TGCAGCGTCCTCGAATGGGGGGTGGAGGAGACCCAGTACTTC

j_call: TRBJ1-2
d_call: TRBD1
clone_size: few
v_call: TRBV12-3/TRBV12-4
cdr3_aa: CASRRTGSYGYTF
cdr3_nt: TGTGCCAGCAGAAGGACAGGGAGCTATGGCTACACCTTC

j_call: TRBJ2-3
d_call: TRBD1
clone_size: many
v_call: TRBV7-2
cdr3_aa: CASSPTGESTDTQYF
cdr3_nt: TGTGCCAGCAGCCCGACAGGGGAGAGCACAGATACGCAGTATTTT

j_call: TRBJ1-4
d_call: .
clone_size: .
v_call: TRBV18
cdr3_aa: CASSRYGGNEKLFF
cdr3_nt: TGTGCCAGCTCACGATACGGAGGGAATGAAAAACTGTTTTTT

j_call: TRBJ2-1
d_call: .
clone_size: few
v_call: TRBV11-2
cdr3_aa: CASSFPGTAGEQFF
cdr3_nt: TGTGCCAGCAGCTTTCCAGGCACCGCAGGAGAGCAGTTCTTC

j_call: TRBJ2-7
d_call: .
clone_size: few
v_call: TRBV4-2
cdr3_aa: CASSQEAGYEQYF
cdr3_nt: TGTGCCAGCAGCCAAGAAGCAGGCTACGAGCAGTACTTC

j_call: TRBJ2-3
d_call: TRBD2
clone_size: .
v_call: TRBV6-1
cdr3_aa: CASLRLAGRTDTQYF
cdr3_nt: TGTGCCAGCCTAAGACTAGCGGGACGCACAGATACGCAGTATTTT

j_call: TRBJ2-3
d_call: .
clone_size: .
v_call: TRBV20-1
cdr3_aa: CSAVPFSGPTDTQYF
cdr3_nt: TGCAGTGCTGTTCCTTTTAGCGGTCCCACAGATACGCAGTATTTT

j_call: TRBJ2-7
d_call: TRBD2
clone_size: .
v_call: TRBV7-2
cdr3_aa: CASSRRLAGVFEQYF
cdr3_nt: TGTGCCAGCAGCCGACGACTAGCGGGGGTTTTCGAGCAGTACTTC

j_call: TRBJ2-7
d_call: TRBD1
clone_size: .
v_call: TRBV20-1
cdr3_aa: CSARAGAGGEQYF
cdr3_nt: TGCAGTGCTAGAGCGGGCGCAGGGGGCGAGCAGTACTTC

j_call: TRBJ1-4
d_call: .
clone_size: few
v_call: TRBV5-5
cdr3_aa: CASSWTGSGRNEKLFF
cdr3_nt: TGTGCCAGCAGCTGGACCGGGAGTGGAAGGAATGAAAAACTGTTTTTT

j_call: TRBJ2-5
d_call: .
clone_size: .
v_call: TRBV7-2
cdr3_aa: CASSDQRQETQYF
cdr3_nt: TGTGCCAGCAGCGATCAAAGACAAGAGACCCAGTACTTC

j_call: TRBJ2-7
d_call: TRBD1
clone_size: few
v_call: TRBV7-3
cdr3_aa: CASSLYRGSSYEQYF
cdr3_nt: TGTGCCAGCAGCTTATACAGGGGAAGCTCCTACGAGCAGTACTTC

j_call: TRBJ2-3
d_call: TRBD2
clone_size: few
v_call: TRBV7-6
cdr3_aa: CASSSGSGVLTDTQYF
cdr3_nt: TGTGCCAGCAGCTCGGGGAGCGGGGTTCTAACAGATACGCAGTATTTT

j_call: TRBJ2-2
d_call: .
clone_size: many
v_call: TRBV6-5
cdr3_aa: CASSYLMGELFF
cdr3_nt: TGTGCCAGCAGTTACTTGATGGGGGAGCTGTTTTTT

j_call: TRBJ1-4
d_call: .
clone_size: few
v_call: TRBV3-1
cdr3_aa: CASSQDPDRIGLFF
cdr3_nt: TGTGCCAGCAGCCAAGATCCCGACCGAATCGGACTGTTTTTT

j_call: TRBJ2-7
d_call: .
clone_size: .
v_call: TRBV4-2
cdr3_aa: CASSHSGTQRDYEQYF
cdr3_nt: TGTGCCAGCAGCCATTCCGGGACCCAGAGGGACTACGAGCAGTACTTC

j_call: TRBJ2-7
d_call: .
clone_size: few
v_call: TRBV4-2
cdr3_aa: CASSSQGGSEQYF
cdr3_nt: TGTGCCAGCAGCTCCCAGGGGGGCAGCGAGCAGTACTTC